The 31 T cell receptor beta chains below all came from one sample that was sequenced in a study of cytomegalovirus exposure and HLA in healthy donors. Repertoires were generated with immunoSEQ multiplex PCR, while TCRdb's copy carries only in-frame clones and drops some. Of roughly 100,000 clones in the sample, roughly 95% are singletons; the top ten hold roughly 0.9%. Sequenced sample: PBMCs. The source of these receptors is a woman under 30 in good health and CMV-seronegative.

In DNA form, the CDR3 reads TGTGCCAGCATGGCCGGACAGGCGAACACTGAAGCTTTCTTT. Amino acids: CASMAGQANTEAFF. The chain employs TRBV6-1 and TRBJ1-1, with TRBD1 matching 7 bases. The CDR3 sequence is 14 residues long. Germline CDR1 reads MNHNS; CDR2 reads SASEGT. V shed 7 bases, J shed 1 base, and the junction held 6 bases outside the gene matches.

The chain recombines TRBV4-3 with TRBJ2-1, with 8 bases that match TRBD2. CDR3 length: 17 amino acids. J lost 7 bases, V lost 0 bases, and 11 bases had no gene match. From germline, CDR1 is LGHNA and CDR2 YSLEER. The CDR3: CASSQDAVGGGRNEQFF. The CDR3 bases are TGCGCCAGCAGCCAAGATGCGGTTGGCGGGGGGAGGAATGAGCAGTTCTTC.

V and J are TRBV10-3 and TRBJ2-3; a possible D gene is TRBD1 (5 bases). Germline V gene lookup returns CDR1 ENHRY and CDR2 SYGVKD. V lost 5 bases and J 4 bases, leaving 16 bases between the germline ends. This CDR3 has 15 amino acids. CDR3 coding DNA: TGTGCCATCAGTCCCTCGGGCCTGGGGCCAGATACGCAGTATTTT. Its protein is CAISPSGLGPDTQYF.

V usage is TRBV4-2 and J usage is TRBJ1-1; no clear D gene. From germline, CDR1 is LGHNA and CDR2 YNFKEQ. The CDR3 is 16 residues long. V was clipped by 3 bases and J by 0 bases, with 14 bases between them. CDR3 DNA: TGTGCCAGCAGCCACTACGAGTTATACTTGAACACTGAAGCTTTCTTT. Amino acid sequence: CASSHYELYLNTEAFF.

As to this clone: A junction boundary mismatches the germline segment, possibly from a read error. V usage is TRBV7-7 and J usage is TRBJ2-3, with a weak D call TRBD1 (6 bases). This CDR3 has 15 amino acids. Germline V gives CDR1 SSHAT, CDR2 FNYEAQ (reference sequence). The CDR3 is CASSPQGIGTDTQYF. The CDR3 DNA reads TGTGCTAGCAGCCCTCAGGGGATAGGCACAGATACGCAGTATTTT.

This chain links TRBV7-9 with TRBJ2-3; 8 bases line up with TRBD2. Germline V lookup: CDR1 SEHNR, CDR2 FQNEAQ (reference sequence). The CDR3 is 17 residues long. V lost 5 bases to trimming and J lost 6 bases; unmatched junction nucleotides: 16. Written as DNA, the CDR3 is TGTGCCAGCAGCGGGAGTCGGGTCGCGGGAGGACCGGATACGCAGTATTTT. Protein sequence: CASSGSRVAGGPDTQYF.

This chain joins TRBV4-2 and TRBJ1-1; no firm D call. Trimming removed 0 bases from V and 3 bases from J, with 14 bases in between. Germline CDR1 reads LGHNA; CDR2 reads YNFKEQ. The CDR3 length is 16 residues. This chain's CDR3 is CASSQDYEGLDTEAFF. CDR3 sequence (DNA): TGTGCCAGCAGCCAAGATTACGAGGGCTTGGACACTGAAGCTTTCTTT.

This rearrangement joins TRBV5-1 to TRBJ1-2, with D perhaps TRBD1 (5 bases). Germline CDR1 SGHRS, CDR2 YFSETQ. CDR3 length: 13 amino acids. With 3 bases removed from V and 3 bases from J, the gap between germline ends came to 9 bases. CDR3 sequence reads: CASSWGADYGYTF. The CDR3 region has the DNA TGCGCCAGCAGCTGGGGCGCGGACTATGGCTACACCTTC.

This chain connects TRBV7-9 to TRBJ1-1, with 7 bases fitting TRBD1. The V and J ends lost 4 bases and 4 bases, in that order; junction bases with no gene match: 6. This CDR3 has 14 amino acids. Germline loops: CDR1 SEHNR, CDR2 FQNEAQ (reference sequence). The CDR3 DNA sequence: TGTGCCAGCAGCTATACAGGGGAGAGCACTGAAGCTTTCTTT. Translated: CASSYTGESTEAFF.

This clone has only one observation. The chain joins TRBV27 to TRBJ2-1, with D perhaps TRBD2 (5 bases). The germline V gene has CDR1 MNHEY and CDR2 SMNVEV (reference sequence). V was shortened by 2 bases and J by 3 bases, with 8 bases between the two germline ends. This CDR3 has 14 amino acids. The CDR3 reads CASSLVDFYNEQFF. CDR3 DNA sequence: TGTGCCAGCAGTTTAGTGGACTTCTACAATGAGCAGTTCTTC.

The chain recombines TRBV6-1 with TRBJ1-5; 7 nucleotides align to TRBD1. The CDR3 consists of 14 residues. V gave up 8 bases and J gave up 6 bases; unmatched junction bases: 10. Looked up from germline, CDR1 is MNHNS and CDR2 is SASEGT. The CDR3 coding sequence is TGTGCCAGCGAAGTGCAGGGGGGCCGTCAGCCCCAGCATTTT. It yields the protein CASEVQGGRQPQHF.

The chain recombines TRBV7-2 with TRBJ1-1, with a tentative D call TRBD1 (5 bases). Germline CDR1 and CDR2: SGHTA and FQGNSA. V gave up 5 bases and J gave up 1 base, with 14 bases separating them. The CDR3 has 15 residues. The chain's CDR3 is CASSDIQVRNTEAFF. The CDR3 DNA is TGTGCCAGCAGCGATATACAGGTGCGGAACACTGAAGCTTTCTTT.

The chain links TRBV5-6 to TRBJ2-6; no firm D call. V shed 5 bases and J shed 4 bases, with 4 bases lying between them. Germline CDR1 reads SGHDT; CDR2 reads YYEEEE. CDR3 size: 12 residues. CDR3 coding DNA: TGTGCCAGCAGACTCGGGGCCAACGTCCTGACTTTC. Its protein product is CASRLGANVLTF. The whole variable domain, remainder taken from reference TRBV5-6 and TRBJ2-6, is DAGVTQSPTHLIKTRGQQVTLRCSPKSGHDTVSWYQQALGQGPQFIFQYYEEEERQRGNFPDRFSGHQFPNYSSELNVNALLLGDSALYLCASRLGANVLTFGAGSRLTVL.

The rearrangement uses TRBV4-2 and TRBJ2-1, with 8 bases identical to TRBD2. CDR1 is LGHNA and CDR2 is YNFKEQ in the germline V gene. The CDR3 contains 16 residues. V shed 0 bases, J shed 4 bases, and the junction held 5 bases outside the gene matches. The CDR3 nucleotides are TGTGCCAGCAGCCAAGATCGCGGGGGGCGGTACAATGAGCAGTTCTTC. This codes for CASSQDRGGRYNEQFF.

The DNA of the CDR3 is TGTGCCAGCAGAAATAAACCGGGACAGGGGGTCAGTGAGCAGTTCTTC. Protein: CASRNKPGQGVSEQFF. The chain is built from TRBV27 and TRBJ2-1, with 11 nucleotides matching TRBD1. J lost 9 bases, V lost 6 bases, and 13 bases had no gene match. CDR1 and CDR2 (germline): MNHEY, SMNVEV (reference sequence). CDR3 length: 16 residues.

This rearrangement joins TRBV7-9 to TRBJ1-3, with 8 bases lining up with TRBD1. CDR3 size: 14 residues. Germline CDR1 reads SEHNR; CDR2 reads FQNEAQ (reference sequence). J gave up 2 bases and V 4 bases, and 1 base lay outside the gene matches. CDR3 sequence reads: CASSSQGAGNTIYF. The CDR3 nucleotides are TGTGCCAGCAGCTCACAGGGGGCTGGAAACACCATATATTTT.

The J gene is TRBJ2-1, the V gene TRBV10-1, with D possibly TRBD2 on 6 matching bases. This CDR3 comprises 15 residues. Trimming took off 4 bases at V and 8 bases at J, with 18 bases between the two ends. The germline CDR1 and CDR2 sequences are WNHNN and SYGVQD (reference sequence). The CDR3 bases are TGCGCCAGCAGTGTGGGTTCGTCGGGGGTCGATGAGCAGTTCTTC. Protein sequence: CASSVGSSGVDEQFF.

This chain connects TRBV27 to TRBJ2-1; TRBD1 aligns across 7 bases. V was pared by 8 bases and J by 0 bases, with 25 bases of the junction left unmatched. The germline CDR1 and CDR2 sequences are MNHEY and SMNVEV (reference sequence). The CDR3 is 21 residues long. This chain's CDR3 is CASGRPGQLSLGGTSYNEQFF. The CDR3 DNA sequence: TGTGCCAGCGGCCGACCGGGACAGCTATCTTTAGGGGGTACCTCCTACAATGAGCAGTTCTTC.

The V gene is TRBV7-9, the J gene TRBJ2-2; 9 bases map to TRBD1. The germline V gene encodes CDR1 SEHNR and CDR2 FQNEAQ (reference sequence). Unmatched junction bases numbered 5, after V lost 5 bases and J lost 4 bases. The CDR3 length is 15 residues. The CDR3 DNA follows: TGTGCCAGCAGCCAGGGACAGGGAGGCACCGGGGAGCTGTTTTTT. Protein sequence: CASSQGQGGTGELFF.

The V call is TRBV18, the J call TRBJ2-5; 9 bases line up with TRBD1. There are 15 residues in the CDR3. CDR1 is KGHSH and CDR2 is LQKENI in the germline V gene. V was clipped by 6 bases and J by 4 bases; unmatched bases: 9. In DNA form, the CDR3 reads TGTGCCAGCTCGGGGCCGGACAGGGGTGGAGAGACCCAGTACTTC. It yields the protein CASSGPDRGGETQYF.

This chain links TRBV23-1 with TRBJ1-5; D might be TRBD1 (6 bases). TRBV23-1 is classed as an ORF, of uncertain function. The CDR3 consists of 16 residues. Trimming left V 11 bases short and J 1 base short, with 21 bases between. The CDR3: CADNQSTGCSNQPQHF. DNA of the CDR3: TGCGCCGACAATCAATCAACAGGGTGCAGCAATCAGCCCCAGCATTTT.

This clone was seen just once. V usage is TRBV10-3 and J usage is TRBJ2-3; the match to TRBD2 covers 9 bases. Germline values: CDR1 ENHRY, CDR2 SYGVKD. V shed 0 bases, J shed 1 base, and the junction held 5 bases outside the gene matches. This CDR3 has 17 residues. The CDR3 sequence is CAISESSGGVGTDTQYF. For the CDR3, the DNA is TGTGCCATCAGTGAGTCTAGCGGGGGAGTGGGCACAGATACGCAGTATTTT.

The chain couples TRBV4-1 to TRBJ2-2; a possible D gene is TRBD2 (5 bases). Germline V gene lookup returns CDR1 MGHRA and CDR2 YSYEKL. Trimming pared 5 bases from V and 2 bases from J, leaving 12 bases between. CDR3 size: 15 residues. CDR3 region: CASSSGPRNTGELFF. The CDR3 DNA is TGCGCCAGCAGCAGCGGACCAAGAAACACCGGGGAGCTGTTTTTT.

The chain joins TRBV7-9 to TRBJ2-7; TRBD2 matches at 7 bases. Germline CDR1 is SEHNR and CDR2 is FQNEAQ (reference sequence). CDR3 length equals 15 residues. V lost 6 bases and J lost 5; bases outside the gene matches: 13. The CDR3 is CASSLSGAGEHEQYF. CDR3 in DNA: TGTGCCAGCAGTCTCTCCGGGGCGGGAGAACACGAGCAGTACTTC. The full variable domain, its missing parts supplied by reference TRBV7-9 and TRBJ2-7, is DTGVSQNPRHKITKRGQNVTFRCDPISEHNRLYWYRQTLGQGPEFLTYFQNEAQLEKSRLLSDRFSAERPKGSFSTLEIQRTEQGDSAMYLCASSLSGAGEHEQYFGPGTRLTVT.

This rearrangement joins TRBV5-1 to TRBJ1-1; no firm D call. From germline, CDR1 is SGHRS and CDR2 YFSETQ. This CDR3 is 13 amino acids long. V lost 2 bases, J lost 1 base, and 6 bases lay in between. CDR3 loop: CASSFSGNTEAFF. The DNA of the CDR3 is TGCGCCAGCAGCTTCTCCGGGAACACTGAAGCTTTCTTT.

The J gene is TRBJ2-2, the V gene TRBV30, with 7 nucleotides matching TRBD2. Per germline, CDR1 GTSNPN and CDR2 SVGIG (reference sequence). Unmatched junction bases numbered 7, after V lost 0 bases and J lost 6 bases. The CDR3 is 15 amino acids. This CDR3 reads CAWSVRKREAGELFF. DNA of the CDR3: TGTGCCTGGAGTGTACGAAAACGGGAGGCCGGGGAGCTGTTTTTT.

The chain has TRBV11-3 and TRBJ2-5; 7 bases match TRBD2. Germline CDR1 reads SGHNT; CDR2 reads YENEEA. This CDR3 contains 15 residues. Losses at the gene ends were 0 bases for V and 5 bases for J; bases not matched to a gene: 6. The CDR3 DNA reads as TGTGCCAGCAGCTTAGAAACCATCGGGGGGGAGACCCAGTACTTC. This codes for CASSLETIGGETQYF.

The CDR3, as DNA: TGTGCCAGCAGGGGACAGCTATCTGGAAACACCATATATTTT. This codes for CASRGQLSGNTIYF. The V and J genes are TRBV6-6 and TRBJ1-3, with TRBD1 matching over 7 bases. Germline loops: CDR1 MNHNY, CDR2 SVGAGI (reference sequence). The trim removed 6 bases at V and 1 base at J, leaving 3 bases unmatched. There are 14 residues in the CDR3.

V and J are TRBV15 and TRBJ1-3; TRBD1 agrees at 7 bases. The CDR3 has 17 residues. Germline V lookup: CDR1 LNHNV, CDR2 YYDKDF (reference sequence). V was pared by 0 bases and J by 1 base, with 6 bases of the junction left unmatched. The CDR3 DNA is TGTGCCACCAGCAGAGATGGCGGGACAGCTTCTGGAAACACCATATATTTT. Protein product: CATSRDGGTASGNTIYF.

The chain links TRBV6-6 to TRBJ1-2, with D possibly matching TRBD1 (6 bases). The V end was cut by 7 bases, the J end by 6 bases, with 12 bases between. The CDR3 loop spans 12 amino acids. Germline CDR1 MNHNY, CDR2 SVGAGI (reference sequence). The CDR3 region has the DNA TGTGCCAGCACCAAACAGGGTAATGGCTACACCTTC. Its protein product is CASTKQGNGYTF.

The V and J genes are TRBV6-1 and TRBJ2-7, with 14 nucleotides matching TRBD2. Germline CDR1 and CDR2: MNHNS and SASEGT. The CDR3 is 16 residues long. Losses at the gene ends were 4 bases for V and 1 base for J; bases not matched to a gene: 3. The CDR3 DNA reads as TGTGCCAGCAGTGGACTAGCGGGAGGGGTGTCCTACGAGCAGTACTTC. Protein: CASSGLAGGVSYEQYF.